These 28 T cell receptor beta chains were all obtained from the same sample, sequenced in a study of low-dose radiotherapy and immunotherapy resistance in tumors. Primers targeting TRAV and TRBV primed first-strand cDNA, covering alpha and beta chains. A constant-region primer paired with the V-primer adapter amplified TCRs over roughly 18 PCR cycles. TCRdb recomputed calls from the reads with MiXCR, one row per CDR3 protein. The sample shows 95,000 to 100,000 distinct CDR3 sequences, more than 20% of them seen only once. Time point reported: after trial treatment. Treatment here: LDRT plus nivolumab, ipilimumab, low-dose cyclophosphamide and aspirin (RACIN trial). Here the sequenced sample was PBMCs, taken after low-dose radiotherapy plus immunotherapy. The receptors originated from a male donor with prostate cancer.

There are many counts of this clonotype. The V gene is TRBV2, the J gene TRBJ1-5; D gene unclear. The CDR3 spans 13 residues. Looked up from germline, CDR1 is SNHLY and CDR2 is FYNNEI. Trimming shortened V by 6 bases and J by 6 bases, and 12 bases separated the two germline ends. The CDR3 spells CASSTGGGQPQHF. CDR3 DNA sequence: TGTGCCAGCAGCACCGGTGGAGGTCAGCCCCAGCATTTT.

This clonotype was seen many times. The chain recombines TRBV20-1 with TRBJ2-5; D possibly corresponds to TRBD2 (7 bases). The CDR3 has 15 residues. Germline CDR1 DFQATT, CDR2 SNEGSKA (reference sequence). V dropped 6 bases and J dropped 5 bases, with 22 bases sitting between them. For the CDR3, the DNA is TGCAGTGCCCATCGCCTGGCGGGGGCCGGGGAGACCCAGTACTTC. Its protein product is CSAHRLAGAGETQYF.

In its sample, this clonotype was seen many times. The chain links TRBV12-3 or TRBV12-4 to TRBJ2-1; a weak D match, TRBD2 (5 bases). V was shortened by 6 bases and J by 9 bases, with 15 bases between the two germline ends. The CDR3 is made up of 13 amino acids. DNA for the CDR3: TGTGCCAGCAGAATCCTAGCTTCCTCTGAGCAGTTCTTC. It encodes CASRILASSEQFF.

This clonotype was picked up many times. The rearrangement uses TRBV7-2 and TRBJ2-6, with TRBD2 as a possible D gene (7 bases). Germline V gene lookup returns CDR1 SGHTA and CDR2 FQGNSA. V lost 4 bases and J 2 bases, leaving 15 bases between the germline ends. CDR3 length: 17 amino acids. The CDR3 protein is CASSWGGAETGANVLTF. CDR3 bases: TGTGCCAGCAGCTGGGGGGGGGCGGAAACTGGGGCCAACGTCCTGACTTTC. Full variable domain (rest looked up from reference TRBV7-2 and TRBJ2-6): GAGVSQSPSNKVTEKGKDVELRCDPISGHTALYWYRQSLGQGLEFLIYFQGNSAPDKSGLPSDRFSAERTGGSVSTLTIQRTQQEDSAVYLCASSWGGAETGANVLTFGAGSRLTVL.

V gene TRBV13 combines with J gene TRBJ1-5, with no clear D. This CDR3 has 17 residues. In germline, CDR1 is PRHDT, CDR2 FYEKMQ (reference sequence). Trimming shortened V by 0 bases and J by 0 bases, and 12 bases separated the two germline ends. The chain's CDR3 is CASSLGVGGNSNQPQHF. In nucleotides, the CDR3 is TGTGCCAGCAGCTTAGGGGTAGGTGGGAATAGCAATCAGCCCCAGCATTTT. Variable domain in full (rest from reference TRBV13 and TRBJ1-5): AAGVIQSPRHLIKEKRETATLKCYPIPRHDTVYWYQQGPGQDPQFLISFYEKMQSDKGSIPDRFSAQQFSDYHSELNMSSLELGDSALYFCASSLGVGGNSNQPQHFGDGTRLSIL.

Regarding this clonotype: A far larger clone is one base from this, pointing to a likely read error. The chain is built from TRBV5-4 and TRBJ2-1; 8 nucleotides line up with TRBD1. CDR3 length: 16 amino acids. From germline, CDR1 is SGHNT and CDR2 YYREEE (reference sequence). The trim removed 4 bases at V and 10 bases at J, leaving 16 bases unmatched. The CDR3 DNA is TGTGCCAGCAGCCCATCACCGGGACAGGCGAGCCACGAGCAGTTCTTC. It translates to CASSPSPGQASHEQFF.

J is TRBJ1-2 and V is TRBV6-5; TRBD1 matches at 7 bases. The V gene's germline CDR1 is MNHEY and CDR2 SVGAGI. The CDR3 consists of 14 residues. V lost 5 bases and J lost 9; bases outside the gene matches: 12. The CDR3 region is CASSVLTGTNSYTF. The CDR3 DNA is TGTGCCAGCAGTGTCTTGACAGGGACTAATAGCTACACCTTC.

This clonotype was recorded many times. CDR3 nucleotides: TGTGCCAGTAGTCTGGATTGGGAGACCCAGTACTTC. It translates to CASSLDWETQYF. The gene calls are TRBV19 and TRBJ2-5; D ambiguous. The germline CDR1 and CDR2 sequences are LNHDA and SQIVND (reference sequence). The CDR3 is made up of 12 amino acids. V lost 5 bases, J lost 5 bases, and 9 bases lay in between.

This clonotype was seen a few times. The rearrangement joins TRBV6-2 or TRBV6-3 to TRBJ1-5; 10 nucleotides agree with TRBD1. With V trimmed by 0 bases and J by 2 bases, 10 bases remained unmatched. The CDR3 totals 19 residues. Germline V gene sequence: CDR1 MNHEY, CDR2 SVGEGT. The CDR3 coding sequence is TGTGCCAGCAGTTACTCCATCGGACAGGGGGTCGGGGGCAATCAGCCCCAGCATTTT. It codes for CASSYSIGQGVGGNQPQHF.

This clonotype was counted ten times or more. J is TRBJ1-3 and V is TRBV3-1; no firm D call. V was pared by 5 bases and J by 4 bases, with 15 bases between. The germline gives CDR1 LGHDT, CDR2 YNNKEL (reference sequence). The CDR3 runs to 15 residues. The CDR3 protein is CASSKMTEGGNTIYF. The DNA for the CDR3 is TGTGCCAGCAGCAAGATGACGGAAGGAGGAAACACCATATATTTT. Variable domain in full (rest from reference TRBV3-1 and TRBJ1-3): DTAVSQTPKYLVTQMGNDKSIKCEQNLGHDTMYWYKQDSKKFLKIMFSYNNKELIINETVPNRFSPKSPDKAHLNLHINSLELGDSAVYFCASSKMTEGGNTIYFGEGSWLTVV.

This clonotype came up once. The V call is TRBV9, the J call TRBJ2-1; no reliable D call. CDR3 length: 13 amino acids. The V gene lost 0 bases and the J gene lost 10 bases, with 11 bases spanning the gap. The germline V gene encodes CDR1 SGDLS and CDR2 YYNGEE. Written as DNA, the CDR3 is TGTGCCAGCAGCGTAGAGCGCCCTACGGAGCAGTTCTTC. It specifies CASSVERPTEQFF.

Concerning this clonotype: The germline gene is not matched at one end of the junction; a read error may be the cause. The rearrangement joins TRBV5-6 to TRBJ2-1; D is uncertain. The germline V gene has CDR1 SGHDT and CDR2 YYEEEE. This CDR3 has 16 residues. The CDR3 DNA is TGTGCCAGCAGATTACCCCAGCTTAGCTCCTACAATGAGCAGATCTTC. Translated: CASRLPQLSSYNEQIF.

Ten or more counts support this clonotype. The rearrangement uses TRBV6-5 and TRBJ2-2; D ambiguous. V lost 5 bases to trimming and J lost 3 bases, with 13 bases between them. The V gene's germline CDR1 is MNHEY and CDR2 SVGAGI. There are 15 residues in the CDR3. This chain's CDR3 is CASSPGTPDTGELFF. CDR3 coding DNA: TGTGCCAGCAGTCCGGGTACACCGGACACCGGGGAGCTGTTTTTT.

V usage is TRBV19 and J usage is TRBJ1-2, with no clear D. Trimming stripped 6 bases from V and 6 bases from J, with 14 bases between. The CDR3 runs to 13 residues. Germline-derived CDR1 and CDR2 are LNHDA and SQIVND (reference sequence). The DNA of the CDR3 is TGTGCCAGTAGAGTTGATGGAGGGAATGGCTACACCTTC. This encodes CASRVDGGNGYTF.

This clonotype has at least ten counts. The chain has TRBV10-3 and TRBJ1-1; no definite D call. V was cut by 6 bases and J by 0 bases, with 5 bases left in between. The CDR3 spans 12 residues. Looked up from germline, CDR1 is ENHRY and CDR2 is SYGVKD. This CDR3 is CAIRQMNTEAFF. The CDR3 region has the DNA TGTGCCATCAGACAGATGAACACTGAAGCTTTCTTT.

This clonotype was counted at least ten times. The chain uses TRBV7-9 and TRBJ1-4; 11 nucleotides line up with TRBD1. V was pared by 6 bases and J by 5 bases, with 14 bases of the junction left unmatched. Germline assignment: CDR1 SEHNR and CDR2 FQNEAQ (reference sequence). CDR3 length: 18 amino acids. The CDR3 protein is CASRPRGQGVIGNEKLFF. DNA of the CDR3: TGTGCCAGCAGGCCCCGGGGACAGGGGGTAATCGGGAATGAAAAACTGTTTTTT.

The chain employs TRBV5-5 and TRBJ1-5; D is undetermined. The CDR3 is 13 residues long. Trimming took 3 bases from V and 5 from J, leaving 9 bases between them. The germline V gene encodes CDR1 SGHKS and CDR2 YYEKEE (reference sequence). Here the CDR3 reads CASSYSGDQPQHF. CDR3 sequence (DNA): TGTGCCAGCAGCTATTCCGGGGATCAGCCCCAGCATTTT. Full variable domain (rest looked up from reference TRBV5-5 and TRBJ1-5): DAGVTQSPTHLIKTRGQQVTLRCSPISGHKSVSWYQQVLGQGPQFIFQYYEKEERGRGNFPDRFSARQFPNYSSELNVNALLLGDSALYLCASSYSGDQPQHFGDGTRLSIL.

This clonotype has ten or more counts. J is TRBJ2-3 and V is TRBV7-2; D call uncertain. The CDR3 length is 18 residues. Germline CDR1 SGHTA, CDR2 FQGNSA. V was shortened by 2 bases and J by 2 bases, with 20 bases between the two germline ends. The CDR3 bases are TGTGCCAGCAGCTTACCCGATTGGGGTGATTCCTTCACAGATACGCAGTATTTT. It encodes CASSLPDWGDSFTDTQYF.

This clonotype was observed once. A read error likely explains this, since a far larger clone differs by one base. The chain employs TRBV3-1 and TRBJ2-2; 13 bases agree with TRBD2. Germline V lookup: CDR1 LGHDT, CDR2 YNNKEL (reference sequence). The CDR3 contains 18 residues. The CDR3 DNA follows: TGTGCCAGCAGCGAATGGACTAGCGGGGGCCTGGACACCTGGGAGCTGTTTTTT. Translation: CASSEWTSGGLDTWELFF.

This clonotype was picked up many times. J is TRBJ2-1 and V is TRBV10-3; TRBD2 matches at 11 bases. CDR3 length: 14 amino acids. The V segment lost 7 bases and the J segment 7 bases; nucleotides outside the gene matches: 6. Looked up from germline, CDR1 is ENHRY and CDR2 is SYGVKD. The CDR3 here is CAIKGLAGGNEQFF. DNA for the CDR3: TGTGCCATCAAGGGCCTAGCGGGGGGAAATGAGCAGTTCTTC.

For this clonotype: A far larger clone is one nucleotide away, so this likely arose from a read error. This chain joins TRBV7-9 and TRBJ1-4; no firm D call. This CDR3 region has 13 residues. Germline values: CDR1 SEHNR, CDR2 FQNEAQ (reference sequence). Trimming took 4 bases from V and 0 from J, leaving 3 bases between them. The CDR3 protein is CASSSSTNEKLFF. CDR3 sequence (DNA): TGTGCCAGCAGCTCGTCAACTAATGAAAAACTGTTTTTT.

V usage is TRBV20-1 and J usage is TRBJ2-3, with D possibly being TRBD1 or TRBD2 (6 bases each). Germline CDR1 is DFQATT and CDR2 is SNEGSKA (reference sequence). The CDR3 loop spans 15 amino acids. The V end was cut by 1 base, the J end by 1 base, with 12 bases between. The DNA of the CDR3 is TGCAGTGCTAGAGGAGGGGGGATCGGCACAGATACGCAGTATTTT. Translation: CSARGGGIGTDTQYF.

This clonotype has at least ten counts. The chain has TRBV20-1 and TRBJ2-7; D remains unclear. The CDR3 totals 13 residues. Trimming took off 3 bases at V and 5 bases at J, with 14 bases between the two ends. CDR1 and CDR2 (germline): DFQATT, SNEGSKA (reference sequence). The CDR3 here is CSASGQVRNEQYF. The CDR3 bases are TGCAGTGCTAGTGGCCAGGTTAGAAACGAGCAGTACTTC.

Many counts were recorded for this clonotype. CDR3 in amino acids: CATSRGLAGGYDTGELFF. CDR3 nucleotides: TGTGCCACCAGCAGAGGACTAGCGGGGGGGTATGACACCGGGGAGCTGTTTTTT. The genes are TRBV15 and TRBJ2-2; TRBD2 matches 14 bases. The CDR3 is made up of 18 amino acids. Looked up from germline, CDR1 is LNHNV and CDR2 is YYDKDF (reference sequence). Trimming at V came to 1 base and at J to 3 bases, leaving 4 bases not matched to a gene.

This clonotype has at least ten counts. The chain joins TRBV2 to TRBJ2-6; maybe TRBD1 (6 bases). V was trimmed by 6 bases and J by 9 bases, leaving 18 bases between them. CDR1 is SNHLY and CDR2 is FYNNEI in the germline V gene. The CDR3 covers 15 residues. CDR3 bases: TGTGCCAGCAGAAGGGACACCTTCTTTGGCAACGTCCTGACTTTC. Translation gives CASRRDTFFGNVLTF.

At least ten counts were recorded for this clonotype. The J gene is TRBJ2-1, the V gene TRBV5-4; 14 bases fit TRBD2. The germline V gene encodes CDR1 SGHNT and CDR2 YYREEE (reference sequence). J lost 6 bases, V lost 4 bases, and 3 bases had no gene match. There are 15 residues in the CDR3. Written as DNA, the CDR3 is TGTGCCAGCAGCAAGACTAGCGGGGGGGCCAATGAGCAGTTCTTC. This codes for CASSKTSGGANEQFF.

Many counts were recorded for this clonotype. This CDR3 reads CASSSFTGGPLAGELFF. CDR3 nucleotides: TGTGCCAGCAGCTCTTTTACGGGGGGGCCATTGGCCGGGGAGCTGTTTTTT. This sequence joins TRBV14 and TRBJ2-2; 8 bases align to TRBD2. In germline, CDR1 is SGHDN, CDR2 FVKESK. After removal of 5 bases from V and 6 bases from J, the junction contained 14 bases not matched to a gene. The CDR3 is made up of 17 amino acids.

By share of the sample, this clonotype is medium-sized. The rearrangement links TRBV15 to TRBJ2-3; a weak D match, TRBD2 (5 bases). Trimming cost V 1 base and J 6 bases, with 14 bases left between them. The CDR3 length is 15 residues. Per germline, CDR1 LNHNV and CDR2 YYDKDF (reference sequence). This CDR3 is CATSRASPADDTQYF. CDR3 DNA sequence: TGTGCCACCAGCAGAGCAAGTCCAGCGGACGATACGCAGTATTTT.